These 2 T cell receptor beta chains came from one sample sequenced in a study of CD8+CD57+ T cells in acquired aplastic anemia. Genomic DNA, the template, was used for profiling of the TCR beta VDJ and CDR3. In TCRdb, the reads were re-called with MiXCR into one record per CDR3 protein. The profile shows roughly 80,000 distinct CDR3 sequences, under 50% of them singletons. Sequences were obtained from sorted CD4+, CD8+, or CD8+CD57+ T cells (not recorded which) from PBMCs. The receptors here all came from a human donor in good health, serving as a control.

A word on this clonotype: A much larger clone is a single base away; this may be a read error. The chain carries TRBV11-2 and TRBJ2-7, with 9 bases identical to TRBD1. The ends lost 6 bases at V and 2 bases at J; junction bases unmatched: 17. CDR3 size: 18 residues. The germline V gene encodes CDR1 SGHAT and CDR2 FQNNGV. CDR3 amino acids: CASSSPGQGRQGAYEQYF. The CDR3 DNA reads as TGTGCCAGCAGTTCTCCGGGACAGGGAAGACAAGGCGCCTACGAGCAGTACTTC.

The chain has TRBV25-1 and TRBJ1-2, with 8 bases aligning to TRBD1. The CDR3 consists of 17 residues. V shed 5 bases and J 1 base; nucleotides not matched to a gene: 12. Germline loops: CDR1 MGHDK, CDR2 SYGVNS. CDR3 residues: CASSPYLTGVVNYGYTF. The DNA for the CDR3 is TGTGCCAGCAGTCCGTATCTGACAGGGGTCGTTAACTATGGCTACACCTTC.